Following are 20 T cell receptor beta chains from one sample sequenced in a study of shared clonotypes between healthy human individuals. Libraries were prepared by immunoSEQ multiplex PCR; TCRdb keeps only in-frame clonotypes and omits some of them. The table includes about 1.1 million clones, 78% detected once. Sequencing used memory CD4+ T cells from PBMCs. Subset defined: CD45RA-negative fraction. The receptor source for this set is a man aged 18 to 29 in good health. Some clones in this sample may be carry-over from other donors' samples.

The chain combines TRBV9 with TRBJ2-6, with D tentatively TRBD2 (6 bases). The ends were cut back, 1 base at V and 0 bases at J, with 8 bases in the middle. The CDR3 has 16 amino acids. CDR1 SGDLS and CDR2 YYNGEE come from the germline V gene. CDR3 DNA: TGTGCCAGCAGCGTATCCGGGAGCTCTGGGGCCAACGTCCTGACTTTC. Amino acid sequence: CASSVSGSSGANVLTF.

The table lists this clone with a few counts. The J gene is TRBJ2-2, the V gene TRBV6-5; 7 positions agree with TRBD1. Germline assignment: CDR1 MNHEY and CDR2 SVGAGI. CDR3 length: 16 residues. The J segment lost 6 bases and the V segment lost 2 bases, leaving 9 bases of the junction unmatched. CDR3 coding DNA: TGTGCCAGCAGTTACCTGGCAGGGGGTTTACCCGGGGAGCTGTTTTTT. Amino acid sequence: CASSYLAGGLPGELFF.

This clone was observed many times. This chain connects TRBV28 to TRBJ1-6; D ambiguous. Between the trimmed V and J ends, which lost 6 bases and 0 bases, there was a span of 9 bases. The germline V gene has CDR1 MDHEN and CDR2 SYDVKM. This CDR3 has 15 residues. CDR3 sequence: CASSPGVSYNSPLHF. As DNA, the CDR3 is TGTGCCAGCAGCCCCGGGGTCTCCTATAATTCACCCCTCCACTTT.

V and J are TRBV11-2 and TRBJ2-1, with unresolved D. CDR3 length equals 15 residues. Trimming removed 5 bases at V and 4 bases at J, with 15 bases between. From germline, CDR1 is SGHAT and CDR2 FQNNGV. Here the CDR3 reads CASSKRRTDYNEQFF. The CDR3 nucleotides are TGTGCCAGCAGCAAAAGGAGAACAGATTACAATGAGCAGTTCTTC.

The chain links TRBV4-3 to TRBJ1-4, with TRBD1 as a possible D gene (5 bases). Germline V gives CDR1 LGHNA, CDR2 YSLEER. The CDR3 extends over 16 amino acids. Trimming took off 0 bases at V and 2 bases at J, with 10 bases between the two ends. CDR3 in amino acids: CASSQDGQGTNEKLFF. Here the CDR3 DNA reads TGCGCCAGCAGCCAAGACGGGCAGGGCACTAATGAAAAACTGTTTTTT.

The V call is TRBV28, the J call TRBJ2-3, with TRBD2 identical over 7 bases. The CDR3 loop spans 15 amino acids. The V gene's germline CDR1 is MDHEN and CDR2 SYDVKM. J gave up 6 bases and V 5 bases, and 11 bases lay outside the gene matches. The CDR3 spells CASSQAGMGLDTQYF. The CDR3 DNA is TGTGCCAGCAGTCAAGCGGGGATGGGGTTGGATACGCAGTATTTT.

In its sample, this clone was seen once. The chain employs TRBV5-5 and TRBJ1-5; TRBD1 agrees at 7 bases. V was pared by 4 bases and J by 2 bases, with 6 bases of the junction left unmatched. The CDR3 contains 15 residues. The V gene's germline CDR1 is SGHKS and CDR2 YYEKEE (reference sequence). The DNA of the CDR3 is TGTGCCAGCAGCAGAACAGGGGCGGGCAATCAGCCCCAGCATTTT. Protein: CASSRTGAGNQPQHF.

This clone was recorded a few times. The V call is TRBV11-3, the J call TRBJ2-2; the D gene is possibly TRBD2 (5 bases). The CDR3 is 13 amino acids. Germline V lookup: CDR1 SGHNT, CDR2 YENEEA. V was shortened by 5 bases and J by 7 bases, with 11 bases between the two germline ends. This CDR3 reads CASSGSVGGELFF. DNA for the CDR3: TGTGCCAGCAGCGGGAGTGTTGGCGGGGAGCTGTTTTTT. The full variable domain, with the rest looked up from reference TRBV11-3 and TRBJ2-2, is EAGVVQSPRYKIIEKKQPVAFWCNPISGHNTLYWYLQNLGQGPELLIRYENEEAVDDSQLPKDRFSAERLKGVDSTLKIQPAELGDSAVYLCASSGSVGGELFFGEGSRLTVL.

This clone was observed a few times. This chain connects TRBV5-1 to TRBJ2-5; D uncertain. CDR3 length equals 16 residues. The V end was cut by 0 bases, the J end by 1 base, with 13 bases between. Germline V lookup: CDR1 SGHRS, CDR2 YFSETQ. The CDR3 sequence is CASSLGPIRGQETQYF. For the CDR3, the DNA is TGCGCCAGCAGCTTGGGCCCAATACGTGGCCAAGAGACCCAGTACTTC.

The chain employs TRBV7-3 and TRBJ2-7; the D gene is possibly TRBD2 (5 bases). Germline V lookup: CDR1 SGHTA, CDR2 FQGTGA. Trimming stripped 2 bases from V and 6 bases from J, with 11 bases between. The CDR3 is 13 amino acids. The CDR3, as DNA: TGTGCCAGCAGCTTAGGCCCCGAGGGCGAGCAGTACTTC. Residues: CASSLGPEGEQYF.

This chain links TRBV29-1 with TRBJ1-3; D not resolved. Trimming took 6 bases from V and 2 from J, leaving 11 bases between them. The CDR3 is 13 amino acids. Germline V gives CDR1 SQVTM, CDR2 ANQGSEA. CDR3 nucleotide sequence: TGCAGCGTCCAATCAGCCCCTGGAAACACCATATATTTT. It codes for CSVQSAPGNTIYF. The variable domain in full, with the rest retrieved from reference TRBV29-1 and TRBJ1-3, is SAVISQKPSRDICQRGTSLTIQCQVDSQVTMMFWYRQQPGQSLTLIATANQGSEATYESGFVIDKFPISRPNLTFSTLTVSNMSPEDSSIYLCSVQSAPGNTIYFGEGSWLTVV.

The chain employs TRBV10-3 and TRBJ1-5, with D perhaps matching TRBD1 (5 bases). CDR1 and CDR2 (germline): ENHRY, SYGVKD. The CDR3 runs to 17 residues. V was shortened by 4 bases and J by 4 bases, with 20 bases between the two germline ends. CDR3 DNA sequence: TGTGCCATCAGTGCTGGGGACGCAGGGATATGGAATCAGCCCCAGCATTTT. Encoded protein: CAISAGDAGIWNQPQHF.

Note on this clone: This sample includes further DNA sequences coding for the same CDR3. In DNA, the CDR3 is TGTGCCAGCAGCTTGGCGGGGACAGGCTATGGCTACACCTTC. This translates into CASSLAGTGYGYTF. The V gene is TRBV7-9, the J gene TRBJ1-2; 8 bases fit TRBD1. Germline CDR1 and CDR2: SEHNR and FQNEAQ (reference sequence). V dropped 3 bases and J dropped 4; count of bases not matched to a gene: 4. This CDR3 contains 14 residues.

J is TRBJ1-1 and V is TRBV6-5; D possibly corresponds to TRBD1 (5 bases). The CDR3 loop spans 15 amino acids. Germline V gives CDR1 MNHEY, CDR2 SVGAGI. The V gene lost 6 bases and the J gene lost 3 bases, with 17 bases spanning the gap. This CDR3 reads CASSRISGVHTEAFF. The CDR3 bases are TGTGCCAGCAGCAGGATCTCGGGGGTGCACACTGAAGCTTTCTTT.

This chain uses TRBV7-9 with TRBJ2-7; D assignment may be TRBD1 or TRBD2 (5 bases each). There are 13 residues in the CDR3. CDR1 is SEHNR, CDR2 FQNEAQ, per germline (reference sequence). V shed 1 base and J shed 6 bases, with 10 bases lying between them. This chain's CDR3 is CASSLGEGREQYF. For the CDR3, the DNA is TGTGCCAGCAGCTTAGGTGAGGGGCGCGAGCAGTACTTC.

J is TRBJ1-2 and V is TRBV28, with 8 bases fitting TRBD1. CDR3 size: 13 residues. The junction had 4 bases not matched to a gene; V was cut back by 4 bases and J by 6 bases. Germline lookup yields CDR1 MDHEN and CDR2 SYDVKM. The CDR3 region is CASSSQGGNGYTF. The CDR3 DNA is TGTGCCAGCAGTTCACAGGGGGGAAATGGCTACACCTTC.

V is TRBV5-1 and J is TRBJ2-2; TRBD1 might be the D (5 bases). Trimming took 1 base from V and 3 from J, leaving 7 bases between them. Germline assignment: CDR1 SGHRS and CDR2 YFSETQ. CDR3 size: 14 residues. The CDR3 DNA reads TGCGCCAGCAGCTTGTTAGGGGACACCGGGGAGCTGTTTTTT. Its protein is CASSLLGDTGELFF.

This chain joins TRBV6-5 and TRBJ2-7; 11 nucleotides match TRBD2. Germline V lookup: CDR1 MNHEY, CDR2 SVGAGI. The CDR3 totals 15 residues. The J segment lost 3 bases and the V segment lost 6 bases, leaving 7 bases of the junction unmatched. The CDR3 reads CASSIMTSGNYEQYF. The DNA of the CDR3 is TGTGCCAGCAGCATCATGACTAGCGGGAACTACGAGCAGTACTTC.

This rearrangement joins TRBV21-1 to TRBJ1-1. TRBV21-1 is a pseudogene locus. The CDR3 spans 15 residues. The CDR3 region has the DNA TGTGCCAGCAGCAAAGTCTATCGGTTTGGGGTTGAAGCTTTCTTT. Protein: CASSKVYRFGVEAFF.

CDR3 residues: CASSDAAPPRNTEAFF. The CDR3 nucleotides are TGTGCCAGCAGTGACGCGGCACCTCCCAGGAACACTGAAGCTTTCTTT. The chain couples TRBV25-1 to TRBJ1-1; D is undetermined. V shed 3 bases and J shed 1 base, with 15 bases lying between them. Germline values: CDR1 MGHDK, CDR2 SYGVNS. This CDR3 spans 16 amino acids.